The TCR beta chain under discussion was sequenced for a study of blood T cell repertoires in COVID-19. The overall study: There were acute and convalescent COVID-19 samples, and they came from the United States, Italy and Spain. In each case, the material was cDNA or gDNA derived from T cells, B-cell-depleted T cells, or PBMCs.

Authors' analysis steps: Scientists estimated how many nucleated cells there were by amplifying reference gene primers. Sequenced by immunoSEQ multiplex PCR; TCRdb stores in-frame clones only, minus some. V and J calls and clone size are as listed in that table; D and trimming were resolved from the DNA. This sample yields approximately 190,000 clones, of which around four fifths are seen a single time; roughly 5% belongs to the top ten. This clone was recorded only once. CDR3 size: 13 residues. The V and J ends lost 0 bases and 8 bases respectively, with 10 bases between them. Germline V gene lookup returns CDR1 SGHTA and CDR2 FQGNSA.

Sequencing was performed on peripheral blood. The V and J genes are TRBV7-2 and TRBJ1-2; D gene unclear. This TCR came from a woman in her 30s with acute or convalescent COVID-19. In DNA form, the CDR3 reads TGTGCCAGCAGCTTAGCTGCGTCAAAAGGCTACACCTTC. Its protein product is CASSLAASKGYTF.